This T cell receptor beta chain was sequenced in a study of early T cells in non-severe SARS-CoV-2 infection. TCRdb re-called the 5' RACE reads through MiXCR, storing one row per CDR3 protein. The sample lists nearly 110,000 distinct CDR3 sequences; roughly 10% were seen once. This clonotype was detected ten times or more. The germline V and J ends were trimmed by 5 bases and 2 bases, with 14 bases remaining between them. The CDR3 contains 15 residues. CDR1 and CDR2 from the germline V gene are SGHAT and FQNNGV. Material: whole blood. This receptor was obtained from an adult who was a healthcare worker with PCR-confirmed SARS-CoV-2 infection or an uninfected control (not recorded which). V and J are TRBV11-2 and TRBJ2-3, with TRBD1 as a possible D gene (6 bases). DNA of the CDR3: TGTGCCAGCAGCGAAACCGGACAGAACACAGATACGCAGTATTTT. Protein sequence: CASSETGQNTDTQYF.